The 21 T cell receptor beta chains given below trace back to one sample, sequenced in a study of blood T cell repertoires in COVID-19. Measured with immunoSEQ multiplex PCR; TCRdb has only the in-frame clones, and not every one. The sample contains about 150,000 clones, roughly 91% of which appear only once. Material for sequencing was peripheral blood. These receptors were collected from a man aged 55 to 70 with active or convalescent COVID-19.

This clone has just one count. The chain uses TRBV9 and TRBJ1-2; D unclear. Trimming left V 0 bases short and J 5 bases short, with 20 bases between. Germline V gene sequence: CDR1 SGDLS, CDR2 YYNGEE. The CDR3 totals 17 residues. CDR3 bases: TGTGCCAGCAGCGTAGAAACGAGGGCATCCCCCCGGTATGGCTACACCTTC. This gives the protein CASSVETRASPRYGYTF.

In DNA form, the CDR3 reads TGTGCCAGCAGCTCCCCTAGCGGGGTGACCTACAATGAGCAGTTCTTC. Amino acids: CASSSPSGVTYNEQFF. The genes are TRBV7-9 and TRBJ2-1; 9 nucleotides align to TRBD2. The junction had 6 bases not matched to a gene; V was cut back by 4 bases and J by 2 bases. There are 16 residues in the CDR3. Germline V gives CDR1 SEHNR, CDR2 FQNEAQ (reference sequence).

This sequence joins TRBV24-1 and TRBJ2-7; TRBD2 matches 14 bases. The CDR3 sequence is 15 residues long. With 3 bases clipped from V and 5 bases from J, the junction kept 2 bases outside the gene matches. Germline lookup yields CDR1 KGHDR and CDR2 SFDVKD. The CDR3 spells CATSDPGLAGDEQYF. DNA for the CDR3: TGTGCCACCAGTGATCCGGGACTAGCGGGAGACGAGCAGTACTTC.

The V gene is TRBV28, the J gene TRBJ1-2, with D perhaps matching TRBD1 (5 bases). Between the trimmed V and J ends, which lost 7 bases and 5 bases, there was a span of 29 bases. Per germline, CDR1 MDHEN and CDR2 SYDVKM. This CDR3 region has 18 residues. CDR3: CASTSPPSSGQGGYGYTF. The CDR3 region has the DNA TGTGCCAGCACTTCTCCTCCGAGCTCCGGTCAGGGCGGATATGGCTACACCTTC.

The chain carries TRBV7-9 and TRBJ1-5, with a possible D match to TRBD1 (5 bases). The V end lost 5 bases, the J end lost 6 bases, and 11 bases lay between the germline ends. This CDR3 has 13 amino acids. Germline V CDR1 and CDR2: SEHNR, FQNEAQ (reference sequence). Written as DNA, the CDR3 is TGTGCCAGCAGCACGCAGGGTGCTCAGCCCCAGCATTTT. Protein sequence: CASSTQGAQPQHF.

V and J are TRBV6-1 and TRBJ1-6, with a tentative D call TRBD1 (5 bases). CDR1 and CDR2 (germline): MNHNS, SASEGT. The CDR3 runs to 15 residues. The germline V and J ends were trimmed by 3 bases and 4 bases, with 10 bases remaining between them. The CDR3 nucleotides read TGTGCCAGCAGTGAGCAGGGTAATTATAATTCACCCCTCCACTTT. It encodes CASSEQGNYNSPLHF.

The chain combines TRBV19 with TRBJ1-1; 8 bases are a match to TRBD1. This CDR3 contains 14 residues. CDR1 is LNHDA and CDR2 is SQIVND in the germline V gene (reference sequence). The ends lost 6 bases at V and 4 bases at J; junction bases unmatched: 7. CDR3 DNA sequence: TGTGCCAGTAGGAACCAGGGGGCGCGCACTGAAGCTTTCTTT. Translated: CASRNQGARTEAFF.

The gene calls are TRBV5-1 and TRBJ1-2, with D unclear. This CDR3 spans 16 amino acids. The germline V and J ends were trimmed by 0 bases and 3 bases, with 15 bases remaining between them. Germline CDR1 is SGHRS and CDR2 is YFSETQ. The CDR3 nucleotides are TGCGCCAGCAGCTTGGGTCAACAGTTACAAGACTATGGCTACACCTTC. This sequence encodes CASSLGQQLQDYGYTF.

The chain is built from TRBV24-1 and TRBJ2-3; tentative D call: TRBD1 (5 bases). Germline V gene sequence: CDR1 KGHDR, CDR2 SFDVKD. CDR3 length: 16 residues. V lost 3 bases, J lost 3 bases, and 15 bases lay in between. The CDR3 DNA follows: TGTGCCACCAGTGATGGGGCCCACGGGCTTACAGATACGCAGTATTTT. This sequence encodes CATSDGAHGLTDTQYF.

In its sample, this clone was seen a few times. The CDR3 protein is CASSTKGLAYSSYNEQFF. For the CDR3, the DNA is TGTGCCAGCAGCACGAAGGGGCTAGCGTATAGCTCCTACAATGAGCAGTTCTTC. The V call is TRBV21-1, the J call TRBJ2-1; the table gives TRBD2 as D, unverified against the DNA. TRBV21-1 is classified as a pseudogene. This CDR3 contains 18 residues.

The chain carries TRBV2 and TRBJ2-3; 7 nucleotides match TRBD2. In germline, CDR1 is SNHLY, CDR2 FYNNEI. The V segment lost 8 bases and the J segment 8 bases; nucleotides outside the gene matches: 16. The CDR3 totals 15 residues. In nucleotides, the CDR3 is TGTGCCAGCGGACCGGGGGGTTCAGCTATACTTACGCAGTATTTT. Translation gives CASGPGGSAILTQYF.

This sequence joins TRBV11-2 and TRBJ2-7, with D perhaps matching TRBD1 (5 bases). The germline V gene encodes CDR1 SGHAT and CDR2 FQNNGV. The CDR3 is 15 residues long. Trimming removed 1 base from V and 0 bases from J, with 10 bases in between. CDR3 sequence reads: CASSLGGSFSYEQYF. The DNA for the CDR3 is TGTGCCAGCAGCTTAGGGGGCTCCTTCTCCTACGAGCAGTACTTC.

The chain combines TRBV7-2 with TRBJ2-1; 11 bases map to TRBD2. The length of the CDR3 is 15 residues. CDR1 and CDR2 from the germline V gene are SGHTA and FQGNSA. After removal of 3 bases from V and 4 bases from J, the junction contained 2 bases not matched to a gene. The CDR3 sequence: CASSFSGGAYNEQFF. The CDR3 DNA is TGTGCCAGCAGCTTTAGCGGGGGGGCGTACAATGAGCAGTTCTTC.

The chain couples TRBV28 to TRBJ2-5, with 12 positions matching TRBD2. The CDR3 contains 16 residues. Germline V gives CDR1 MDHEN, CDR2 SYDVKM. After removal of 6 bases from V and 4 bases from J, the junction contained 9 bases not matched to a gene. The CDR3 here is CASRPLLAGGLETQYF. DNA of the CDR3: TGTGCCAGCAGACCGCTACTAGCGGGGGGCTTAGAGACCCAGTACTTC.

The DNA for the CDR3 is TGTGCCAGCAGCCACAGCGCTAGCGGGGACAATGAGCAGTTCTTC. Translating it yields CASSHSASGDNEQFF. The V and J genes are TRBV3-1 (or the pseudogene TRBV3-2) and TRBJ2-1; 9 nucleotides align to TRBD2. Trimming took 3 bases from V and 5 from J; bases not matched to a gene: 5. The CDR3 contains 15 residues. Germline CDR1 and CDR2: LGHDT and YNNKEL (reference sequence).

The gene calls are TRBV7-3 and TRBJ2-1, with 8 bases fitting TRBD1. This CDR3 region has 16 residues. Germline trimming cut 3 bases from V and 7 bases from J; bases unmatched to any gene: 11. Germline V lookup: CDR1 SGHTA, CDR2 FQGTGA. Here the CDR3 DNA reads TGTGCCAGCAGCTTGGGGAACAGGGGGTTTTCGAATGAGCAGTTCTTC. As protein: CASSLGNRGFSNEQFF. Based on the CDR3 plus reference TRBV7-3 and TRBJ2-1, the full variable domain is GAGVSQTPSNKVTEKGKYVELRCDPISGHTALYWYRQSLGQGPEFLIYFQGTGAADDSGLPNDRFFAVRPEGSVSTLKIQRTERGDSAVYLCASSLGNRGFSNEQFFGPGTRLTVL.

This clone has a single count. The V and J genes are TRBV29-1 and TRBJ1-2; 8 bases are a match to TRBD1. V lost 5 bases, J lost 4 bases, and 6 bases stayed unmatched. This CDR3 is 13 amino acids long. The germline V gene encodes CDR1 SQVTM and CDR2 ANQGSEA. Written as DNA, the CDR3 is TGCAGCGTTCCCGGACAGGGCATCTATGGCTACACCTTC. Translation: CSVPGQGIYGYTF.

The J gene is TRBJ1-3, the V gene TRBV7-2; D unresolved. Trimming removed 0 bases at V and 0 bases at J, with 12 bases between. Germline V gene sequence: CDR1 SGHTA, CDR2 FQGNSA. There are 17 residues in the CDR3. The CDR3 loop reads CASSLAAAVSSGNTIYF. The CDR3 coding sequence is TGTGCCAGCAGCTTAGCGGCGGCAGTGAGCTCTGGAAACACCATATATTTT.

This rearrangement joins TRBV4-2 to TRBJ1-3, with TRBD1 identical over 7 bases. This CDR3 contains 14 residues. Unmatched junction bases numbered 2, after V lost 4 bases and J lost 2 bases. The germline V gene has CDR1 LGHNA and CDR2 YNFKEQ. The CDR3, as DNA: TGTGCCAGCAGCCGCAGGGGGGCTGGAAACACCATATATTTT. It specifies CASSRRGAGNTIYF.

The chain carries TRBV9 and TRBJ2-7; perhaps TRBD2 as D (6 bases). The ends were cut back, 0 bases at V and 0 bases at J, with 10 bases in the middle. Germline CDR1 SGDLS, CDR2 YYNGEE. The CDR3 contains 15 residues. CDR3 DNA sequence: TGTGCCAGCAGCGTAGGGGGGGAAGACTCCTACGAGCAGTACTTC. Translation: CASSVGGEDSYEQYF.

The chain uses TRBV28 and TRBJ1-6; no clear D gene. This CDR3 is 14 amino acids long. Deletions cut 5 bases from V and 0 bases from J, with 5 bases between. CDR1 is MDHEN and CDR2 is SYDVKM in the germline V gene. The CDR3 loop reads CASSSTSYNSPLHF. CDR3 bases: TGTGCCAGCAGTAGCACCTCCTATAATTCACCCCTCCACTTT.